The clone carrying this T cell receptor (beta chain) occurred once. As yet, its antigen is unknown. Germline CDR1 LGHNA, CDR2 YSLEER. CDR3 length equals 16 residues. Trimming left V 0 bases short and J 0 bases short, with 10 bases between. Autoimmune disease history or systemic immunosuppression was exclusionary. This record comes from a study of OX40 agonist ivuxolimab in advanced cancers. Whole-study context: Clinicians treated patients with ivuxolimab, an agonistic anti-OX40 (CD134) antibody. Across the patients, intravenous ivuxolimab was delivered every 2 weeks at 0.01 to 10 mg/kg.

Study-wide points: Clonal expansion was seen in CD4+ and CD8+ blood T cells by week 6 at 0.1 to 3.0 mg/kg.

Repertoires were generated with immunoSEQ multiplex PCR, while TCRdb's copy carries only in-frame clones and drops some. The sample has tens of thousands of clones; nearly 90% are singletons. The receptor was derived from an adult with an advanced solid tumor such as melanoma, head and neck, liver or kidney cancer. The V call is TRBV4-3, the J call TRBJ2-3; D gene ambiguous. The material sequenced was CD4+ or CD8+ T cells sorted from blood, taken in a trial of the OX40 agonist ivuxolimab. Here the CDR3 DNA reads TGCGCCAGCAGCCAAGATCCGGCGGCTAGCACAGATACGCAGTATTTT. Its translation: CASSQDPAASTDTQYF.